This T cell receptor beta chain was recorded in a study of T cell changes during pregnancy in multiple sclerosis. Sequencing used immunoSEQ multiplex PCR; TCRdb keeps in-frame clones, though not all of them. The table records 60,000 to 70,000 clones, roughly 90% of them present only once. V was clipped by 2 bases and J by 4 bases, with 8 bases between them. The CDR3 length is 13 residues. Per the germline V gene, CDR1 is MNHEY and CDR2 is SVGAGI. This specimen consisted of peripheral blood, obtained in the second trimester of pregnancy. This chain links TRBV6-5 with TRBJ1-2; D is unresolved. The source of this sequence is a female donor with multiple sclerosis, enrolled in a pregnancy study. The CDR3 nucleotides read TGTGCCAGCAGTTACCCGCCGGGCTATGGCTACACCTTC. It yields the protein CASSYPPGYGYTF.